The 3 T cell receptor beta chains below come from one sample, sequenced in a study of blood T cell repertoires in COVID-19 (dated by TCRdb to 2018 to 2021). The library was produced with the immunoSEQ multiplex PCR assay. This is the immuneACCESS table as TCRdb keeps it, with only in-frame sequences that have V and J called. A part of the clones is gone; compared with another copy, unresolved V genes explain less than half, and the rest is unexplained. For this sample there are about 240,000 clones; around 90% appear just once. 7.2% of the sample is held by the ten biggest clonotypes. The specimen was peripheral blood. The source is a man aged 60 to 75 who had recovered from COVID-19.

The chain has TRBV30 and TRBJ1-2; 7 bases fit TRBD1. Germline V CDR1 and CDR2: GTSNPN, SVGIG (reference sequence). Germline trimming cut 0 bases from V and 8 bases from J; bases unmatched to any gene: 6. This CDR3 has 13 residues. The CDR3 DNA is TGTGCCTGGAGTGTACAGTCAGGGGGAGGCTACACCTTC. Protein product: CAWSVQSGGGYTF.

This clone has a single count. The chain links TRBV10-3 to TRBJ1-2; D unresolved. The CDR3 loop spans 11 amino acids. Germline V CDR1 and CDR2: ENHRY, SYGVKD. Trimming shortened V by 7 bases and J by 4 bases, and 7 bases separated the two germline ends. In nucleotides, the CDR3 is TGTGCCATCACCGAGGGCTATGGCTACACCTTC. Translating it yields CAITEGYGYTF.

V usage is TRBV16 and J usage is TRBJ2-3; no definite D call. Germline V gene lookup returns CDR1 KGHSY and CDR2 FQNENV. This CDR3 comprises 15 residues. The V end was cut by 0 bases, the J end by 2 bases, with 9 bases between. The CDR3 spells CASSQSQADTDTQYF. DNA of the CDR3: TGTGCCAGCAGCCAATCCCAGGCAGACACAGATACGCAGTATTTT.